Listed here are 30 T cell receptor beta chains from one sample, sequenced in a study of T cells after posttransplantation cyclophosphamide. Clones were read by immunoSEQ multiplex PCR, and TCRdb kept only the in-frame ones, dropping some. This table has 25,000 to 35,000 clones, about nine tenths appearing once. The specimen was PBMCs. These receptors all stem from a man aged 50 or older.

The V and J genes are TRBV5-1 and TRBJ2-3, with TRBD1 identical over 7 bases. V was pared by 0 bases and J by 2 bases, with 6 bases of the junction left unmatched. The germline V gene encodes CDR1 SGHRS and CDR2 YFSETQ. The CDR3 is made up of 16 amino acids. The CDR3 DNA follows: TGCGCCAGCAGCTTGGGAAGGACAGGCAACACAGATACGCAGTATTTT. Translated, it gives CASSLGRTGNTDTQYF.

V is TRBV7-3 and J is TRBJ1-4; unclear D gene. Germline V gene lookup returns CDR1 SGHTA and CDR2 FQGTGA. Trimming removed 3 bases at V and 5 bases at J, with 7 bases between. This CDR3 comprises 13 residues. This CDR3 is CASSFGPNEKLFF. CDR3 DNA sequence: TGTGCCAGCAGCTTTGGCCCGAATGAAAAACTGTTTTTT.

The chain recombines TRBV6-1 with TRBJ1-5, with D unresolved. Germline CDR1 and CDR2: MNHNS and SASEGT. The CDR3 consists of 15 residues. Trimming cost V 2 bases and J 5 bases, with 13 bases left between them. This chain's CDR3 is CASSENFFTYQPQHF. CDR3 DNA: TGTGCCAGCAGTGAAAACTTCTTCACTTATCAGCCCCAGCATTTT.

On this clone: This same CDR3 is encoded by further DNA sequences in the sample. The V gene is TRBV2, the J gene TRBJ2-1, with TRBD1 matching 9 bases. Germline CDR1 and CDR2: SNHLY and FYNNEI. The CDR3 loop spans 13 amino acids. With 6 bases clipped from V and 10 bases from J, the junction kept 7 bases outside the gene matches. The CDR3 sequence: CASRGQGGNEQFF. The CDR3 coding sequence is TGTGCCAGCAGGGGACAGGGAGGGAACGAGCAGTTCTTC.

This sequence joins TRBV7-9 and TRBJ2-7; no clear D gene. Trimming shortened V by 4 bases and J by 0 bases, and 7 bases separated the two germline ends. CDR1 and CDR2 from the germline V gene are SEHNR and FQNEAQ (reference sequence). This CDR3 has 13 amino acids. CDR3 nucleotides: TGTGCCAGCAGCTCAAGGAGCTCCTACGAGCAGTACTTC. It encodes CASSSRSSYEQYF.

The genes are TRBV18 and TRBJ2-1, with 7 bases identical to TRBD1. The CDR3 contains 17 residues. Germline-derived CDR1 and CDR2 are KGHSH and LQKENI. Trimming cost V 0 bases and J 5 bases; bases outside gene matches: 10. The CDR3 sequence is CASSPPRGRTPNNEQFF. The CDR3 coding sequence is TGTGCCAGCTCACCACCGAGGGGGCGGACACCTAACAATGAGCAGTTCTTC.

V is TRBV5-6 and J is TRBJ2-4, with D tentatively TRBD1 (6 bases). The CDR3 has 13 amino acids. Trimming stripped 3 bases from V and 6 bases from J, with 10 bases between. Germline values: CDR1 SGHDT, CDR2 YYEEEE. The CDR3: CASSYGTRNIQYF. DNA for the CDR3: TGTGCCAGCAGCTATGGGACAAGAAACATTCAGTACTTC.

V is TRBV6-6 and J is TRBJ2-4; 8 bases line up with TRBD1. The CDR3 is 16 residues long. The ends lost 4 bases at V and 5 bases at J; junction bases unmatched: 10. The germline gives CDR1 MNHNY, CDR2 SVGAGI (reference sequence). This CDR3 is CASSSPDRVGENIQYF. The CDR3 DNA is TGTGCCAGCAGTTCGCCGGACAGGGTAGGGGAAAACATTCAGTACTTC.

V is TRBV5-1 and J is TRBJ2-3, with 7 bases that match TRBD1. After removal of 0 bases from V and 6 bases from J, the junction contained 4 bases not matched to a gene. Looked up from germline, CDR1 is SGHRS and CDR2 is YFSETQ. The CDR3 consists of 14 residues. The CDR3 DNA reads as TGCGCCAGCAGCTTGGCGGGACAGCTCGATACGCAGTATTTT. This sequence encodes CASSLAGQLDTQYF.

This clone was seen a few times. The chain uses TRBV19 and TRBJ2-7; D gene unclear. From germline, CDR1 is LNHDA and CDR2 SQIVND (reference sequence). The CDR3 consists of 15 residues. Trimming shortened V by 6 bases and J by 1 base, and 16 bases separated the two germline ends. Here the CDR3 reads CASSRRATASYEQYF. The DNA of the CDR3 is TGTGCCAGTAGCCGCCGTGCTACAGCTTCCTACGAGCAGTACTTC. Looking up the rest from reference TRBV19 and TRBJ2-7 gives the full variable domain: DGGITQSPKYLFRKEGQNVTLSCEQNLNHDAMYWYRQDPGQGLRLIYYSQIVNDFQKGDIAEGYSVSREKKESFPLTVTSAQKNPTAFYLCASSRRATASYEQYFGPGTRLTVT.

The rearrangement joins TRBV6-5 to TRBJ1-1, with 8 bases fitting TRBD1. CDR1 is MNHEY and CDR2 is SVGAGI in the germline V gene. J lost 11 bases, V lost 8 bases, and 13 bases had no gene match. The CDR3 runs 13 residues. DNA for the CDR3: TGTGCCAGCGCAGCCAGGACAGGGATGGACGCTTTCTTT. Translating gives CASAARTGMDAFF.

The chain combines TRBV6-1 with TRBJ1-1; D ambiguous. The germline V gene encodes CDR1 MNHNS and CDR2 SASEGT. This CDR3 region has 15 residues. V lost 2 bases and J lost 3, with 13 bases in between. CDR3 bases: TGTGCCAGCAGTGAAAGGTTCCGTGCGGACACTGAAGCTTTCTTT. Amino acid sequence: CASSERFRADTEAFF.

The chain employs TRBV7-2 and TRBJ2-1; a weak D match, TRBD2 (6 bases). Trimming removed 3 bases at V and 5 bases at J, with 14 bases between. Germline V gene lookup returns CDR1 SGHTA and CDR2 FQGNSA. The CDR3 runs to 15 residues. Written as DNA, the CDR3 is TGTGCCAGCAGCTTGGACGGGAGTCCCAACAATGAGCAGTTCTTC. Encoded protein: CASSLDGSPNNEQFF.

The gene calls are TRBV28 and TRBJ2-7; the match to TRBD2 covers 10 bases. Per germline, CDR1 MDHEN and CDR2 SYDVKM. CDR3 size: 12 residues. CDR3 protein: CGSGREAYEQYF. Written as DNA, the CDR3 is TGTGGGAGCGGGAGGGAAGCCTACGAGCAGTACTTC.

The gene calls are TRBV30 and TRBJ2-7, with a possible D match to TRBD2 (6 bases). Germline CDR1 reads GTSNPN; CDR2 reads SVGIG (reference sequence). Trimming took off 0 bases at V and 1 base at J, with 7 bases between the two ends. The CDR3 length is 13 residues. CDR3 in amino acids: CAWSVAGSYEQYF. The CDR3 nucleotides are TGTGCCTGGAGTGTCGCGGGGTCCTACGAGCAGTACTTC. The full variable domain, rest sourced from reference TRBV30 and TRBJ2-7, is SQTIHQWPATLVQPVGSPLSLECTVEGTSNPNLYWYRQAAGRGLQLLFYSVGIGQISSEVPQNLSASRPQDRQFILSSKKLLLSDSGFYLCAWSVAGSYEQYFGPGTRLTVT.

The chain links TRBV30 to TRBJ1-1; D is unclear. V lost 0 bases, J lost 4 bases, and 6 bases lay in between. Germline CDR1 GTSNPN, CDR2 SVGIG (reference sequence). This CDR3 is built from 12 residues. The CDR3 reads CAWSVRSTEAFF. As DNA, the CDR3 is TGTGCCTGGAGTGTTAGAAGCACTGAAGCTTTCTTT.

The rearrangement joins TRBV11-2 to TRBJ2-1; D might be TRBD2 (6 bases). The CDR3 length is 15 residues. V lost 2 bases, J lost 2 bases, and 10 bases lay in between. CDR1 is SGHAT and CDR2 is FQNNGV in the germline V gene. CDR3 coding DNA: TGTGCCAGCAGCTTATCGGCGGGAACCTACAATGAGCAGTTCTTC. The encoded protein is CASSLSAGTYNEQFF.

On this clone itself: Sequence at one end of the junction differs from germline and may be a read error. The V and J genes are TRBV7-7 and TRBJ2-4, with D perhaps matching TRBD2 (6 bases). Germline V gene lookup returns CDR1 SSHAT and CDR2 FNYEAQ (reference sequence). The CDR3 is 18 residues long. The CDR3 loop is CASRIYLGAAGFKNIQYF. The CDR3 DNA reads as TGTGCTAGCAGAATTTACCTCGGGGCAGCGGGCTTCAAAAACATTCAGTACTTC.

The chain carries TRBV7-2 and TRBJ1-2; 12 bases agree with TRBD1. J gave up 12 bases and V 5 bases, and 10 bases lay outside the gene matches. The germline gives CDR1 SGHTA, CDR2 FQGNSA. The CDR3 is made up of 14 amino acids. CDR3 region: CASSLKGQGAFDTF. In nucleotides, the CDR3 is TGTGCCAGCAGCCTAAAGGGACAGGGGGCTTTCGACACCTTC.

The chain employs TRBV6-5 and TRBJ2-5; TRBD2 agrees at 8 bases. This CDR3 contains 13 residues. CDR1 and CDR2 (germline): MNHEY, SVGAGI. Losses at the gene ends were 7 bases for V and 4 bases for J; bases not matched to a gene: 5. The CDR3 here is CASTTAGAETQYF. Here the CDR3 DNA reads TGTGCCAGCACCACAGCGGGGGCAGAGACCCAGTACTTC.

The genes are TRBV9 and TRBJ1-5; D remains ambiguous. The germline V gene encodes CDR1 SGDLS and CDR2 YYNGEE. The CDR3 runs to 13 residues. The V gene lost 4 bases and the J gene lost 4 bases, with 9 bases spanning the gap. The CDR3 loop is CASSNSENQPQHF. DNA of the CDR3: TGTGCCAGCAGCAACAGTGAGAATCAGCCCCAGCATTTT.

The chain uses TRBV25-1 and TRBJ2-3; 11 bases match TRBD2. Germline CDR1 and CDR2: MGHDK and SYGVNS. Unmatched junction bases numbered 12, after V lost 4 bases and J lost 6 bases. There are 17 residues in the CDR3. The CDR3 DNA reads TGTGCCAGCAGTGGAATCATTAGCGGGAGGGCCGGGGATACGCAGTATTTT. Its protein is CASSGIISGRAGDTQYF.

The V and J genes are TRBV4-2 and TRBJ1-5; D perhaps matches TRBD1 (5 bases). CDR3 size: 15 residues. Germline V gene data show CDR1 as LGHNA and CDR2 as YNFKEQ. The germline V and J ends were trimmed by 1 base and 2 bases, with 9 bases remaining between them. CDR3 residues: CASSQGEGGNQPQHF. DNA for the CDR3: TGTGCCAGCAGCCAAGGGGAAGGGGGCAATCAGCCCCAGCATTTT.

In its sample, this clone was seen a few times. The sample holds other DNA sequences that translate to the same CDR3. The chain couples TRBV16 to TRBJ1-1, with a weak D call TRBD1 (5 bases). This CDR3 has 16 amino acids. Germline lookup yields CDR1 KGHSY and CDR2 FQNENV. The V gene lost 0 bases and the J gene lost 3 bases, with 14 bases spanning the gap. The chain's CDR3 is CASSQSEEGLDTEAFF. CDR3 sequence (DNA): TGTGCCAGCAGCCAATCGGAGGAGGGGTTGGACACTGAAGCTTTCTTT.

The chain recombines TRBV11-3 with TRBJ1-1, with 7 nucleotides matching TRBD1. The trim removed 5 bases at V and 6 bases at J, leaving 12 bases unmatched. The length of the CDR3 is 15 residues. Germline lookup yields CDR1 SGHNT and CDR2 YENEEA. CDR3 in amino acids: CASSPRTGGSAEAFF. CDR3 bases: TGTGCCAGCAGCCCAAGGACAGGAGGAAGCGCTGAAGCTTTCTTT. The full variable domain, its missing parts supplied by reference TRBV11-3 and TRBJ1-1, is EAGVVQSPRYKIIEKKQPVAFWCNPISGHNTLYWYLQNLGQGPELLIRYENEEAVDDSQLPKDRFSAERLKGVDSTLKIQPAELGDSAVYLCASSPRTGGSAEAFFGQGTRLTVV.

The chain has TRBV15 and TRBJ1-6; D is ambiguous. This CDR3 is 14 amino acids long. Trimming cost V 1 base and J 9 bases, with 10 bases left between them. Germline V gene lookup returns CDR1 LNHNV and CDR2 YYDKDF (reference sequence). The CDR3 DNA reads TGTGCCACCAGCAGAGGCTCGACGGGTTCACCCCTCCACTTT. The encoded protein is CATSRGSTGSPLHF. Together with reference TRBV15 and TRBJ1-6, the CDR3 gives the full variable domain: DAMVIQNPRYQVTQFGKPVTLSCSQTLNHNVMYWYQQKSSQAPKLLFHYYDKDFNNEADTPDNFQSRRPNTSFCFLDIRSPGLGDTAMYLCATSRGSTGSPLHFGNGTRLTVT.

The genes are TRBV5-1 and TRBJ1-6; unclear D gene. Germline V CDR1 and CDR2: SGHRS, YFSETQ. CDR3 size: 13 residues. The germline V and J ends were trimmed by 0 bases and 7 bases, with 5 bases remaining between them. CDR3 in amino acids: CASSLVGNSPLHF. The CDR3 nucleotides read TGCGCCAGCAGCTTGGTCGGGAATTCACCCCTCCACTTT. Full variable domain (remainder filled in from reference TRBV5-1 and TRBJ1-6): KAGVTQTPRYLIKTRGQQVTLSCSPISGHRSVSWYQQTPGQGLQFLFEYFSETQRNKGNFPGRFSGRQFSNSRSEMNVSTLELGDSALYLCASSLVGNSPLHFGNGTRLTVT.

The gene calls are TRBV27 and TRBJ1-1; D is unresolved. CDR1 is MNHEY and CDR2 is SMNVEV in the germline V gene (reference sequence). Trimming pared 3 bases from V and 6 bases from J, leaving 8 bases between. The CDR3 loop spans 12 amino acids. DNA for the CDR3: TGTGCCAGCAGTTTTCGGGGTCCTGAAGCTTTCTTT. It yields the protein CASSFRGPEAFF.

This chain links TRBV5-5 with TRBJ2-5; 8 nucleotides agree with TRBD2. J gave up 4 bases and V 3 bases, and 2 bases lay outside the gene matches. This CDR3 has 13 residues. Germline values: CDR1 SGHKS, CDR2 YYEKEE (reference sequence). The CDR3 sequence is CASSSLAGETQYF. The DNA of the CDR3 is TGTGCCAGCAGCTCCCTAGCGGGAGAGACCCAGTACTTC.

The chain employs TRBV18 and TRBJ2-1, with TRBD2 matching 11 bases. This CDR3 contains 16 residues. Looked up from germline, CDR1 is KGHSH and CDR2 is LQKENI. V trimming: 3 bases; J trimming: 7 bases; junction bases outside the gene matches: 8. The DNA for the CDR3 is TGTGCCAGCTCACCCCTTAGCGGGAGGGCCGGGAATGAGCAGTTCTTC. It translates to CASSPLSGRAGNEQFF.